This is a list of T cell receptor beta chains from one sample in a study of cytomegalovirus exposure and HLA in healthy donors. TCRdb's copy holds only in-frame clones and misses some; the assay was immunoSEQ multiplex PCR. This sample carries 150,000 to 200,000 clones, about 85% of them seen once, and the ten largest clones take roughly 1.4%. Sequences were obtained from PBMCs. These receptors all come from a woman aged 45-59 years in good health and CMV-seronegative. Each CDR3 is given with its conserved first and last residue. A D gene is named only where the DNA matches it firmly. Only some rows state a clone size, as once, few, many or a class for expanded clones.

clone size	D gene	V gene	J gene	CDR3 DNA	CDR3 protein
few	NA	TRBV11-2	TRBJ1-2	TGTGCCAGCAGATCCCCGGGACAACGCACCTATGGCTACACCTTC	CASRSPGQRTYGYTF
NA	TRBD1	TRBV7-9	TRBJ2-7	TGTGCCAGCAGCCCTTTCGACAGGGCGTCCTACGAGCAGTACTTC	CASSPFDRASYEQYF
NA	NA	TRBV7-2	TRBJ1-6	TGTGCCAGCAGGATACAGGGAATGAATAATTCACCCCTCCACTTT	CASRIQGMNNSPLHF
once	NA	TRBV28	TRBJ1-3	TGTGCCAGCAGATTACAGGTCTCTGGAAACACCATATATTTT	CASRLQVSGNTIYF
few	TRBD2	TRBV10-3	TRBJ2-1	TGTGCCATCAAAGGGACTAGCGGGAGAGGCGGAAATGAGCAGTTCTTC	CAIKGTSGRGGNEQFF
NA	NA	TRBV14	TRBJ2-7	TGTGCCAGCAGCCGCCAAAGCGGGCCCGCCTACGAGCAGTACTTC	CASSRQSGPAYEQYF
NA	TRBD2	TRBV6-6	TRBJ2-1	TGTGCCAGCGGGCTAGCGGGGGGCCCATACAATGAGCAGTTCTTC	CASGLAGGPYNEQFF
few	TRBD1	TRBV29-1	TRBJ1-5	TGCAGCGTCGGACAGGACCCGGGTCAGCCCCAGCATTTT	CSVGQDPGQPQHF
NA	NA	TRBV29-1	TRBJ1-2	TGCAGCGTTGTCCGGGACTATGGCTACACCTTC	CSVVRDYGYTF
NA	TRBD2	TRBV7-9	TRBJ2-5	TGTGCCAGCAGCTCTAGTGGACTAGCGGGGAAGGGGGAGACCCAGTACTTC	CASSSSGLAGKGETQYF
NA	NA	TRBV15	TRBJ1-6	TGTGCCACCAGCAGGATATGGGGACTTGTGGATTCACCCCTCCACTTT	CATSRIWGLVDSPLHF
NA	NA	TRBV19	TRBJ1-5	TGTGCCAGTAGTATCCAGGGGCGCTATAGCAATCAGCCCCAGCATTTT	CASSIQGRYSNQPQHF
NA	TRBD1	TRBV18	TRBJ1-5	TGTGCCAGCTCAACAAAAGGACAGGGAAGCAATCAGCCCCAGCATTTT	CASSTKGQGSNQPQHF
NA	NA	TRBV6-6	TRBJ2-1	TGTGCCAGCAGTTCGGCGGCCAGGGATGAGCAGTTCTTC	CASSSAARDEQFF
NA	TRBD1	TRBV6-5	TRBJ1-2	TGTGCCAGCACGGGGACAGGCCCTGGCTACACCTTC	CASTGTGPGYTF
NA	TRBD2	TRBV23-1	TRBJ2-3	TGCGCCAGCAGTCCCCAGACTAGCGGGGGGGCGTATACGCAGTATTTT	CASSPQTSGGAYTQYF
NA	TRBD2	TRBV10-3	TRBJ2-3	TGTGCCATCAGGGATCCGGGACTAGCGGACACAGATACGCAGTATTTT	CAIRDPGLADTDTQYF
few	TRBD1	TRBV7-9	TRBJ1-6	TGTGCCAGCAGCTTAGAGACAGGGAATTCACCCCTCCACTTT	CASSLETGNSPLHF
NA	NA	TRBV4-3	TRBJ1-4	TGCGCCAGCAGCCACCTACCTGCAACTAATGAAAAACTGTTTTTT	CASSHLPATNEKLFF
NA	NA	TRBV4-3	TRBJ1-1	TGCGCCAGCAGCCAAATACAGGGTTCTGAAGCTTTCTTT	CASSQIQGSEAFF
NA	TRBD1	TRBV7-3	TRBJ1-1	TGTGCCAGCAGCCCAGCCGGACAGGGGAACACTGAAGCTTTCTTT	CASSPAGQGNTEAFF
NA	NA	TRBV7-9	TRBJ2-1	TGTGCCAGCAGCCCCGGGTCCTACAATGAGCAGTTCTTC	CASSPGSYNEQFF
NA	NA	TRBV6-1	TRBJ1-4	TGTGCCACTCGAACGAGGCGGGCTAATAATCTGTTTTTT	CATRTRRANNLFF
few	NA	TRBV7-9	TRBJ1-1	TGTGCCAGCAGACGAGGGGGAGAGAACACTGAAGCTTTCTTT	CASRRGGENTEAFF
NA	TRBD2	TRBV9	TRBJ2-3	TGTGCCAGCAGCGTTAGACTAGCGGCAGATACGCAGTATTTT	CASSVRLAADTQYF
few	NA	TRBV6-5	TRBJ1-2	TGTGCCAGCAACCCAGGAGGGTACTATGGCTACACCTTC	CASNPGGYYGYTF
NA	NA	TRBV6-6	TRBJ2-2	TGTGCCAGCAAGGACAGTCCAACGAACACCGGGGAGCTGTTTTTT	CASKDSPTNTGELFF
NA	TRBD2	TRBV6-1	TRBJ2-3	TGTGCCAGCAGTGAAGCGCTTGTGGGAGGGCCTGTAGATACGCAGTATTTT	CASSEALVGGPVDTQYF
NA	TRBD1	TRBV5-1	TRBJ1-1	TGCGCCAGCAGCCCGTGGGACAGGGGCGACACTGAAGCTTTCTTT	CASSPWDRGDTEAFF
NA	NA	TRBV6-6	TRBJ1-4	TGTGCCAGCAGTTCCGATTGGGGGGTAAATGAAAAACTGTTTTTT	CASSSDWGVNEKLFF
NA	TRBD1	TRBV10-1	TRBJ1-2	TGCGCCAGCCTACCGATACCCCCAGGGACAGGGGCCAACTATGGCTACACCTTC	CASLPIPPGTGANYGYTF
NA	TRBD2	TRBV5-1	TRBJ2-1	TGCGCCAGCAGCTTTGAGTCAGCGGGGGCTTATGGTGAGCAGTTCTTC	CASSFESAGAYGEQFF
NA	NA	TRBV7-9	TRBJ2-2	TGTGCCAGCAGAAGGGCCCCCGGGGACACCGGGGAGCTGTTTTTT	CASRRAPGDTGELFF
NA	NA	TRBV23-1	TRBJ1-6	TGCGCCAGCAGTCAATCGGACTTGCCCCTCCACTTT	CASSQSDLPLHF
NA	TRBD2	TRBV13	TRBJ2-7	TGTGCCAGCAGCTGGGAGGGTAGAGCCTACGAGCAGTACTTC	CASSWEGRAYEQYF
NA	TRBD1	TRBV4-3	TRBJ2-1	TGCGCCAGCAGCCCCGAGACAGGGGGCTTCTACAATGAGCAGTTCTTC	CASSPETGGFYNEQFF
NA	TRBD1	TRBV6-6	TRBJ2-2	TGTGCCAGCAGTTACTCTGGGACAGGGGCCGGGGAGCTGTTTTTT	CASSYSGTGAGELFF
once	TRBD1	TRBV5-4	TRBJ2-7	TGTGCCAGCAGCCTTGGACAGGGGGTCTACGAGCAGTACTTC	CASSLGQGVYEQYF
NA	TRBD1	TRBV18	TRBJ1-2	TGTGCCAGCTCACCGGTCCAGGGGGTAGACTATGGCTACACCTTC	CASSPVQGVDYGYTF
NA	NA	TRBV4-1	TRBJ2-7	TGCGCCAGCCGCTCGATGGGCAGGGGAGCCTACGAGCAGTACTTC	CASRSMGRGAYEQYF
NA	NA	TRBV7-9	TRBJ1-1	TGTGCCAGCAGCCCGCGGAACACTGAAGCTTTCTTT	CASSPRNTEAFF
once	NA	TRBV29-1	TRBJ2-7	TGCAGCGTTGAAGTCCAGCGGAGCTCCTACGAGCAGTACTTC	CSVEVQRSSYEQYF